This T cell receptor (beta chain) was captured by sequencing in a study of cytomegalovirus exposure and HLA in healthy donors. Whole-study findings and limits: From TCR beta sequences, most subjects' HLA-A and HLA-B alleles were reportedly predicted accurately. Several top significant clusters appeared, in a later analysis, to be linked to common viral pathogens. A later look showed TCR association rates differing by HLA locus, highest for DRB1 and lowest for HLA-C.

CDR3 length equals 16 residues. Trimming took off 3 bases at V and 0 bases at J, with 11 bases between the two ends. Germline V gives CDR1 LGHNT, CDR2 FRNRAP. With regard to this clone: What it binds is not known.

Researchers ran the PCR with 60 Vbeta and 13 Jbeta primers. TCRdb's table, derived via immunoSEQ multiplex PCR, lists solely in-frame clones and lacks some. The data show about 160,000 clones, around 79% seen once. The sequenced sample was PBMCs. The chain joins TRBV12-5 to TRBJ1-4; maybe TRBD1 (5 bases). The sequence came from a female donor in good health and CMV-seronegative. CDR3 sequence reads: CASGFIRDATNEKLFF. The CDR3 DNA is TGTGCTAGTGGTTTCATCAGGGATGCAACTAATGAAAAACTGTTTTTT. Combining the CDR3 with reference TRBV12-5 and TRBJ1-4 gives the whole variable domain DARVTQTPRHKVTEMGQEVTMRCQPILGHNTVFWYRQTMMQGLELLAYFRNRAPLDDSGMPKDRFSAEMPDATLATLKIQPSEPRDSAVYFCASGFIRDATNEKLFFGSGTQLSVL.